Shown below are 28 T cell receptor beta chains from a single sample sequenced in a study of T cells in Graves' hyperthyroidism and ophthalmopathy. Amplification of TCR beta CDR3 regions was performed using RNA transcripts as template. TCR CDR3 underwent first-round RT-PCR with the HTBI primer set. MiXCR, applied by TCRdb to the multiplex PCR reads, yields one record per CDR3 protein. Altogether about 840,000 distinct CDR3 sequences are present, 35% to 45% being singletons, with the ten largest covering around 10%. The sample was blood. Receptors originate from a man younger than 35 with Graves' hyperthyroidism.

The chain links TRBV29-1 to TRBJ2-7, with unresolved D. This CDR3 is built from 11 residues. With 7 bases removed from V and 0 bases from J, the gap between germline ends came to 7 bases. Germline V gene data show CDR1 as SQVTM and CDR2 as ANQGSEA. The CDR3 coding sequence is TGCAGCGACGGTCACTCCTACGAGCAGTACTTC. This encodes CSDGHSYEQYF.

J is TRBJ2-5 and V is TRBV15; D ambiguous. V lost 0 bases and J 4 bases, leaving 9 bases between the germline ends. CDR3 size: 14 residues. Germline V CDR1 and CDR2: LNHNV, YYDKDF (reference sequence). DNA for the CDR3: TGTGCCACCAGCAGAGATGGTACGGGAGAGACCCAGTACTTC. Protein sequence: CATSRDGTGETQYF.

This chain uses TRBV2 with TRBJ2-5; D remains unclear. CDR1 is SNHLY and CDR2 is FYNNEI in the germline V gene. V was trimmed by 9 bases and J by 5 bases, leaving 16 bases between them. The CDR3 spans 13 residues. The CDR3 DNA sequence: TGTGCCAGTGCGGACGTCTTGGGGGAGACCCAGTACTTC. Residues: CASADVLGETQYF.

The J gene is TRBJ1-6, the V gene TRBV2; 8 bases fit TRBD1. The CDR3 sequence is 14 residues long. J gave up 7 bases and V 6 bases, and 5 bases lay outside the gene matches. Germline lookup yields CDR1 SNHLY and CDR2 FYNNEI. The DNA for the CDR3 is TGTGCCAGCAGGAGGGACAGGCTAAATTCACCCCTCCACTTT. Its protein product is CASRRDRLNSPLHF.

The V call is TRBV9, the J call TRBJ2-5, with D tentatively TRBD2 (7 bases). With 0 bases removed from V and 2 bases from J, the gap between germline ends came to 11 bases. The germline V gene has CDR1 SGDLS and CDR2 YYNGEE. The CDR3 runs to 15 residues. CDR3 nucleotide sequence: TGTGCCAGCAGCGTAGAGGGGGGACTACAAGAGACCCAGTACTTC. Residues: CASSVEGGLQETQYF.

Remarks on this clonotype: The junction does not match germline at one end; this may be a read error. This chain connects TRBV10-3 to TRBJ2-7, with D uncertain. This CDR3 comprises 14 residues. CDR1 ENHRY and CDR2 SYGVKD come from the germline V gene. CDR3 sequence: CASSEVQVAYEQYF. In nucleotides, the CDR3 is TGTGCCAGCAGTGAAGTTCAGGTTGCCTACGAGCAGTACTTC.

The V call is TRBV19, the J call TRBJ1-5, with D uncertain. Germline-derived CDR1 and CDR2 are LNHDA and SQIVND (reference sequence). Trimming stripped 2 bases from V and 0 bases from J, with 8 bases between. CDR3 length: 15 residues. The CDR3 sequence is CASSIRRGSNQPQHF. In DNA, the CDR3 is TGTGCCAGTAGTATACGCCGGGGTAGCAATCAGCCCCAGCATTTT.

This chain uses TRBV19 with TRBJ1-5; 8 nucleotides line up with TRBD1. The CDR3 length is 16 residues. V lost 1 base to trimming and J lost 3 bases; unmatched junction nucleotides: 5. CDR1 is LNHDA, CDR2 SQIVND, per germline (reference sequence). CDR3 protein: CASSIVGRGLNQPQHF. For the CDR3, the DNA is TGTGCCAGTAGTATAGTTGGCAGGGGGCTCAATCAGCCCCAGCATTTT.

This clonotype has more than one count but fewer than ten. The chain couples TRBV29-1 to TRBJ2-3; a possible D gene is TRBD1 (7 bases). This CDR3 spans 13 amino acids. Looked up from germline, CDR1 is SQVTM and CDR2 is ANQGSEA. Trimming stripped 6 bases from V and 6 bases from J, with 16 bases between. CDR3 region: CSVDGGGADTQYF. The CDR3 nucleotides are TGCAGCGTGGACGGAGGGGGCGCCGATACGCAGTATTTT.

The rearrangement joins TRBV6-1 to TRBJ1-4, with TRBD1 as a possible D gene (5 bases). V dropped 7 bases and J dropped 3 bases, with 9 bases sitting between them. The CDR3 is made up of 13 amino acids. Germline loops: CDR1 MNHNS, CDR2 SASEGT. The CDR3 DNA reads as TGTGCCAGCACAGGGAAGGCTAATGAAAAACTGTTTTTT. Residues: CASTGKANEKLFF.

This sequence joins TRBV7-2 and TRBJ2-7; D gene uncertain. V lost 1 base and J 2 bases, leaving 9 bases between the germline ends. The CDR3 has 14 amino acids. The germline V gene has CDR1 SGHTA and CDR2 FQGNSA. The CDR3 protein is CASSLGSLAYEQYF. CDR3 nucleotide sequence: TGTGCCAGCAGCTTAGGCAGCTTAGCCTACGAGCAGTACTTC.

As for this clonotype: An end of the junction differs from the germline gene, which may be a read error. V is TRBV25-1 and J is TRBJ2-7, with D possibly matching TRBD1 (6 bases). Germline CDR1 MGHDK, CDR2 SYGVNS. This CDR3 is 17 amino acids long. DNA of the CDR3: TGTGCCAGCAGTGCTAGGGGGAAGGAGGTTGGAGTCTACGAGCAGAACTTC. This gives the protein CASSARGKEVGVYEQNF.

This clonotype was counted ten times or more. The chain employs TRBV7-9 and TRBJ1-1, with D perhaps matching TRBD1 (6 bases). From germline, CDR1 is SEHNR and CDR2 FQNEAQ (reference sequence). This CDR3 comprises 16 residues. V dropped 3 bases and J dropped 3 bases, with 17 bases sitting between them. The CDR3 region is CASSLGAGSFDTEAFF. DNA of the CDR3: TGTGCCAGCAGCTTGGGGGCAGGGAGTTTTGACACTGAAGCTTTCTTT.

The V and J genes are TRBV5-8 and TRBJ1-5; D not certain. The V gene's germline CDR1 is SGHTS and CDR2 YDEGEE. Between the trimmed V and J ends, which lost 3 bases and 9 bases, there was a span of 7 bases. The CDR3 contains 11 residues. Here the CDR3 reads CASSYGRPQHF. CDR3 DNA: TGTGCCAGCAGCTATGGTCGGCCCCAGCATTTT.

In regard to this clonotype: With a much larger clone just one base away, this may be a read error. This chain joins TRBV29-1 and TRBJ2-7, with unresolved D. Germline CDR1 reads SQVTM; CDR2 reads ANQGSEA. This CDR3 contains 10 residues. Here the CDR3 reads CSVLQYEQHF. As DNA, the CDR3 is TGCAGCGTTCTCCAATACGAGCAGCACTTC.

The chain carries TRBV19 and TRBJ1-5, with D hard to call. CDR1 LNHDA and CDR2 SQIVND come from the germline V gene (reference sequence). V was trimmed by 0 bases and J by 9 bases, leaving 12 bases between them. CDR3 length equals 14 residues. This CDR3 reads CASSIDRTSSPQHF. CDR3 DNA sequence: TGTGCCAGTAGTATAGATCGTACGAGTTCGCCCCAGCATTTT.

The chain has TRBV29-1 and TRBJ2-2; no firm D call. CDR1 SQVTM and CDR2 ANQGSEA come from the germline V gene. This CDR3 is built from 13 residues. V lost 4 bases and J 6 bases, leaving 12 bases between the germline ends. CDR3 residues: CSVAAEKPGELFF. CDR3 nucleotides: TGCAGCGTTGCGGCTGAAAAACCCGGGGAGCTGTTTTTT.

The rearrangement links TRBV20-1 to TRBJ1-4; D remains ambiguous. Trimming left V 0 bases short and J 4 bases short, with 9 bases between. This CDR3 has 14 residues. Germline CDR1 and CDR2: DFQATT and SNEGSKA (reference sequence). CDR3: CSARDDNHNEKLFF. The DNA of the CDR3 is TGCAGTGCTAGAGATGATAACCATAATGAAAAACTGTTTTTT.

This clonotype showed up many times. J is TRBJ2-2 and V is TRBV7-3; 7 bases agree with TRBD2. Germline CDR1 and CDR2: SGHTA and FQGTGA. J was trimmed by 4 bases and V by 2 bases; bases with no gene match: 4. CDR3 length: 15 residues. The CDR3 loop is CASSLEAGPTGELFF. The DNA of the CDR3 is TGTGCCAGCAGCTTAGAAGCGGGACCCACCGGGGAGCTGTTTTTT.

This chain connects TRBV7-8 to TRBJ1-5; D uncertain. The CDR3 contains 15 residues. Per germline, CDR1 SGHVS and CDR2 FQNEAQ. Trimming removed 6 bases from V and 5 bases from J, with 17 bases in between. CDR3 residues: CASSYARLADQPQHF. The CDR3 DNA sequence: TGTGCCAGCAGTTATGCCCGGCTGGCCGATCAGCCCCAGCATTTT. Looking up the rest from reference TRBV7-8 and TRBJ1-5 gives the full variable domain: GAGVSQSPRYKVAKRGQDVALRCDPISGHVSLFWYQQALGQGPEFLTYFQNEAQLDKSGLPSDRFFAERPEGSVSTLKIQRTQQEDSAVYLCASSYARLADQPQHFGDGTRLSIL.

This clonotype was picked up one time. This could be a read error, since a much larger clone is one nucleotide away. The chain uses TRBV2 and TRBJ1-1, with 10 positions matching TRBD1. This CDR3 contains 13 residues. Germline V CDR1 and CDR2: SNHLY, FYNNEI. The CDR3 bases are TGTGCCAGCAGCCCGACAGGGGGCCTTGAAGCTGTCTTT. It yields the protein CASSPTGGLEAVF.

This clonotype was found many times. The chain uses TRBV20-1 and TRBJ2-7; D perhaps matches TRBD1 (5 bases). Germline V CDR1 and CDR2: DFQATT, SNEGSKA (reference sequence). This CDR3 contains 13 residues. V lost 0 bases and J lost 0, with 6 bases in between. DNA of the CDR3: TGCAGTGCTAGAGAAACAGGCTCCTACGAGCAGTACTTC. Translating it yields CSARETGSYEQYF.

The genes are TRBV9 and TRBJ2-7; possibly TRBD2 for D (6 bases). The CDR3 consists of 14 residues. Trimming removed 3 bases from V and 0 bases from J, with 10 bases in between. CDR1 SGDLS and CDR2 YYNGEE come from the germline V gene. In DNA, the CDR3 is TGTGCCAGCAGCGCTCGGGACTTCTCCTACGAGCAGTACTTC. This translates into CASSARDFSYEQYF.

The chain recombines TRBV29-1 with TRBJ1-1; D is ambiguous. Germline assignment: CDR1 SQVTM and CDR2 ANQGSEA. This CDR3 comprises 12 residues. The CDR3 spells CSLGYGNTEAFF. CDR3 bases: TGCAGTCTTGGTTACGGGAACACTGAAGCTTTCTTT.

This clonotype was detected ten times or more. The chain employs TRBV5-1 and TRBJ2-7; D is undetermined. This CDR3 comprises 13 residues. Per the germline V gene, CDR1 is SGHRS and CDR2 is YFSETQ. The V gene lost 0 bases and the J gene lost 3 bases, with 7 bases spanning the gap. The CDR3 sequence is CASSLAGLYEQYF. The CDR3, as DNA: TGCGCCAGCAGCTTGGCCGGGCTCTACGAGCAGTACTTC.

Many counts were recorded for this clonotype. The genes are TRBV20-1 and TRBJ1-1; 7 positions match TRBD1. CDR3 length: 15 amino acids. V lost 6 bases and J lost 0; bases outside the gene matches: 10. In germline, CDR1 is DFQATT, CDR2 SNEGSKA (reference sequence). The CDR3 loop is CSAQGRGIMNTEAFF. CDR3 in DNA: TGCAGTGCCCAGGGCAGGGGGATAATGAACACTGAAGCTTTCTTT.

This clonotype was counted between two and nine times. The genes are TRBV7-8 and TRBJ1-6, with D possibly TRBD1 on 5 matching bases. Between the trimmed V and J ends, which lost 2 bases and 8 bases, there was a span of 10 bases. The germline CDR1 and CDR2 sequences are SGHVS and FQNEAQ. The CDR3 spans 14 residues. The CDR3 loop is CASSLYQGYSPLHF. The CDR3 bases are TGTGCCAGCAGCTTATACCAGGGATATTCACCCCTCCACTTT.

In its sample, this clonotype was seen a few times. The chain employs TRBV19 and TRBJ1-5; D is undetermined. From germline, CDR1 is LNHDA and CDR2 SQIVND (reference sequence). The ends were cut back, 0 bases at V and 3 bases at J, with 3 bases in the middle. The length of the CDR3 is 13 residues. Here the CDR3 DNA reads TGTGCCAGTAGTATAGACCCCAATCAGCCCCAGCATTTT. Translated, it gives CASSIDPNQPQHF. The whole variable domain, remainder taken from reference TRBV19 and TRBJ1-5, is DGGITQSPKYLFRKEGQNVTLSCEQNLNHDAMYWYRQDPGQGLRLIYYSQIVNDFQKGDIAEGYSVSREKKESFPLTVTSAQKNPTAFYLCASSIDPNQPQHFGDGTRLSIL.